This TCR beta chain was observed in a study of graft-versus-host responses after intestinal transplantation. Study information: The transplants performed in recipients were multivisceral, liver-intestinal, or isolated intestinal. The study's findings and limits: Maximum circulating GvH clone levels tracked with early post-transplant HvG decreases.

Per the germline V gene, CDR1 is SGHTA and CDR2 is FQGNSA. This CDR3 has 15 residues. Between the trimmed V and J ends, which lost 4 bases and 2 bases, there was a span of 15 bases. The table came from immunoSEQ multiplex PCR; TCRdb's copy has only in-frame clones and leaves some out. The sample has some 10,000 clones, roughly 92% seen once. A note on this clone: Antigen unknown.

This TCR was sampled from a human patient who received an intestinal transplant, so some T cells may come from the graft donor. The chain combines TRBV7-2 with TRBJ2-7; tentatively, D is TRBD2 (5 bases). Sequences were derived from PBMCs, sampled approximately 10 weeks after transplant. Written as DNA, the CDR3 is TGTGCCAGCAGCTCCCCCCGGGAAAACCCCTACGAGCAGTACTTC. Protein product: CASSSPRENPYEQYF.